At least ten counts were recorded for the clone carrying this T cell receptor beta chain. Documented time point: longitudinal time-point 2. This sample was taken from a study of neurological immune-mediated disorders. TCRdb independently ran MiXCR on the 5' RACE reads; one entry per CDR3 protein. The data contain 70,000 to 95,000 distinct CDR3 sequences, around 13% of them singletons. Trimming left V 6 bases short and J 4 bases short, with 7 bases between. The CDR3 length is 11 residues. The germline gives CDR1 DFQATT, CDR2 SNEGSKA (reference sequence). The chain uses TRBV20-1 and TRBJ1-3; D unclear. The sequence was collected from a female donor with HTLV-1-associated myelopathy (HAM/TSP). Sequencing was performed on PBMCs. CDR3 sequence reads: CSARRGNTIYF. Written as DNA, the CDR3 is TGCAGTGCCCGTCGGGGAAACACCATATATTTT.